The source of this T cell receptor (beta chain) is a study of T cells in Graves' hyperthyroidism and ophthalmopathy. Germline V gene lookup returns CDR1 SQVTM and CDR2 ANQGSEA. With 7 bases clipped from V and 0 bases from J, the junction kept 11 bases outside the gene matches. The CDR3 consists of 15 residues. The sample holds many counts of this clonotype. Antigen specificity is unknown. Each ophthalmopathy patient scored at least 3 on the Clinical Activity Score and at least 4 on NOSPECS grade, with duration under 3 months. Any patient presenting with uncontrolled infection, other autoimmune disease, pregnancy or lactation was left out. General study points: Most expanded thyroid clonotypes above 0.001 also appeared in blood.

RNA transcripts served as the template for amplifying TCR beta CDR3 regions. HTBI primers were the set used in a first-round RT-PCR of the TCR CDR3. MiXCR was run by TCRdb on the multiplex PCR reads, yielding one entry per CDR3 protein. This table holds over 400,000 distinct CDR3 sequences, roughly 14% found once. The sample consisted of blood. This sequence originates from a man between 18 and 29 years old with Graves' ophthalmopathy. The genes are TRBV29-1 and TRBJ1-1; 7 nucleotides align to TRBD1. The chain's CDR3 is CSATPGTAMNTEAFF. CDR3 DNA: TGCAGCGCAACCCCTGGGACAGCTATGAACACTGAAGCTTTCTTT.